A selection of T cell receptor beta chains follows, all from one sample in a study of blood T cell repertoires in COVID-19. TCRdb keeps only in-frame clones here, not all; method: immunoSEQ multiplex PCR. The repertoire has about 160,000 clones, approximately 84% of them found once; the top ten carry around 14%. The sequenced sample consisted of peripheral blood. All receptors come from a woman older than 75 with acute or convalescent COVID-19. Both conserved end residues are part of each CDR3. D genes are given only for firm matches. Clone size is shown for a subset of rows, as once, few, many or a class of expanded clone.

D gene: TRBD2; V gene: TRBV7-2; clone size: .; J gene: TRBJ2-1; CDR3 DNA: TGTGCCAGCAGCTTGGGGACTAGCGGGGACGGGGAGCAGTTCTTC; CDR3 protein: CASSLGTSGDGEQFF
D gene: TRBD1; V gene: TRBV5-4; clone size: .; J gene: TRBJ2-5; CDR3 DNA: TGTGCCAGCAGCCAGACAGGGACCCAAGAGACCCAGTACTTC; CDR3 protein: CASSQTGTQETQYF
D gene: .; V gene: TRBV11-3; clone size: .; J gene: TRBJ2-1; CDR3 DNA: TGTGCCAGCAGCTTGGGGGGATACAATGAGCAGTTCTTC; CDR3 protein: CASSLGGYNEQFF
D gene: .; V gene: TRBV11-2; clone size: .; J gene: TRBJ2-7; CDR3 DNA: TGTGCCAGCAGCTCGGGACTCCTGTTGAGTTACGAGCAGTACTTC; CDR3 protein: CASSSGLLLSYEQYF
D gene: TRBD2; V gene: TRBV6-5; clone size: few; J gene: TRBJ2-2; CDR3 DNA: TGTGCCAGCAGTAGCGGGGGAGGGTCCGGGGAGCTGTTTTTT; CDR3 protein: CASSSGGGSGELFF
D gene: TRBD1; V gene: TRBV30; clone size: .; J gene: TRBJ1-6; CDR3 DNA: TGTGCCTGGAGTGTAGAGGGGGCACGTTCTGGTTCACCCCTCCACTTT; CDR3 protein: CAWSVEGARSGSPLHF
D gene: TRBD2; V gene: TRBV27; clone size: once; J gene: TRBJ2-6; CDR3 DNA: TGTGCCAGCAGCTCCCTAGCGGGAATGAGCTCTGGGGCCAACGTCCTGACTTTC; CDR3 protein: CASSSLAGMSSGANVLTF
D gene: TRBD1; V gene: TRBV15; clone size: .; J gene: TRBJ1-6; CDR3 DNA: TGTGCCACCAGCAGTGGGACAGGGAATTCACCCCTCCACTTT; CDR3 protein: CATSSGTGNSPLHF
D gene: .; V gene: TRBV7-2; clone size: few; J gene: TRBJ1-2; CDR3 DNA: TGTGCCAGCAGCTACCCGGGGAACTATGGCTACACCTTC; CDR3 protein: CASSYPGNYGYTF
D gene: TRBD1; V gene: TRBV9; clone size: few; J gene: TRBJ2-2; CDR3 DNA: TGTGCCAGCAGCGTGCGGACAGGGAACACCGGGGAGCTGTTTTTT; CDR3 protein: CASSVRTGNTGELFF
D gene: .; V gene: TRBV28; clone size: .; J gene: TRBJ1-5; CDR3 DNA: TGTGCCAGCAGCCTGGGGGGTTCGGGTCAGCCCCAGCATTTT; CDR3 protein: CASSLGGSGQPQHF
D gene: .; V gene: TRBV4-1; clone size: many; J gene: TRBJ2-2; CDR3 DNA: TGCGCCAGCAGAGCCAGGACAACACACACCGGGGAGCTGTTTTTT; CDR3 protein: CASRARTTHTGELFF
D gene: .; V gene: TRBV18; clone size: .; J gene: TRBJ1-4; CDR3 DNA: TGTGCCAGCTCACCAACAGGGTCAACTAATGAAAAACTGTTTTTT; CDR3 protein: CASSPTGSTNEKLFF
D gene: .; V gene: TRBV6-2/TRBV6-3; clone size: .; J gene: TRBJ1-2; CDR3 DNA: TGTGCCAGCAGTTTAGGACTCATTCGGGGCTACACCTTC; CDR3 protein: CASSLGLIRGYTF
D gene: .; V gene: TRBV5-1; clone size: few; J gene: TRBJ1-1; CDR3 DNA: TGCGCCAGCAGCCCCCCACATGCGAACACTGAAGCTTTCTTT; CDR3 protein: CASSPPHANTEAFF
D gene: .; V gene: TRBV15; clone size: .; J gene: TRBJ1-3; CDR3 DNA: TGTGCCACCAGCGGCGCATCAGGGCGCTCTGGAAACACCATATATTTT; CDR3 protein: CATSGASGRSGNTIYF
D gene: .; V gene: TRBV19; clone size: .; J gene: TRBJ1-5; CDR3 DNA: TGTGCCAGTAGTATAGGGGCCGGCCGATATCCCCAGCATTTT; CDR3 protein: CASSIGAGRYPQHF
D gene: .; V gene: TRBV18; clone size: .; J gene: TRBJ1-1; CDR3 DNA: TGTGCCAGCTCACCACCCGGGAACACTGAAGCTTTCTTT; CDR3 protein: CASSPPGNTEAFF
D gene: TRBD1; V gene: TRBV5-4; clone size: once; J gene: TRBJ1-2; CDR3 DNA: TGTGCCAGCAGCATAGGACAGGACCGGGGCTACACCTTC; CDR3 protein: CASSIGQDRGYTF
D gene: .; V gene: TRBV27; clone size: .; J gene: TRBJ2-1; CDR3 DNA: TGTGCCAGCAGTTTAGCGGGGAGCTCCTACAATGAGCAGTTCTTC; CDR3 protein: CASSLAGSSYNEQFF
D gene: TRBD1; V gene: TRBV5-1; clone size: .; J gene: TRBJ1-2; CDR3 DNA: TGCGCCAGCAGCACGGGGACAGCCGATTACTATGGCTACACCTTC; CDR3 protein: CASSTGTADYYGYTF
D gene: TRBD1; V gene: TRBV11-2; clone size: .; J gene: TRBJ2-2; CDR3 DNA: TGTGCCAGCAGGCGACAGGGGGGACGGGAGCTGTTTTTT; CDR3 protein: CASRRQGGRELFF
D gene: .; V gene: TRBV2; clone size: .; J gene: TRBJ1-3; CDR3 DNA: TGTGCCAGCAGGAGGTCATTCTCGAGGAAAAACACCATATATTTT; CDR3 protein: CASRRSFSRKNTIYF
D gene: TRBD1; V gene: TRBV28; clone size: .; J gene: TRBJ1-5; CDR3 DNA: TGTGCCAGCAGGTCGACAGGGGCCGGTCAGCCCCAGCATTTT; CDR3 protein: CASRSTGAGQPQHF
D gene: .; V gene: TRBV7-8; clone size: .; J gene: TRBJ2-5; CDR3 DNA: TGTGCCAGCAGCTTAGCAGGCGCCCCGGGGGAGACCCAGTACTTC; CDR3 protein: CASSLAGAPGETQYF
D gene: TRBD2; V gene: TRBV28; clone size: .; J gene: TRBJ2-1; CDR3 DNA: TGTGCCAGCACTTCAGCGGGAGAGAGGAGCTCCTACAATGAGCAGTTCTTC; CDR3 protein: CASTSAGERSSYNEQFF
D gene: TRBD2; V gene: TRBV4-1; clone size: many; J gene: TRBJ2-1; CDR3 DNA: TGCGCCAGCAGCCAACTTTCCAGCGGGGGGTACAATGAGCAGTTCTTC; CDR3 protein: CASSQLSSGGYNEQFF
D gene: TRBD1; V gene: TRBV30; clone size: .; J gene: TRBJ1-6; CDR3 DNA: TGTGCCTGGAGTGGTCGTTGGACAGGGAATTCACCCCTCCACTTT; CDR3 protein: CAWSGRWTGNSPLHF
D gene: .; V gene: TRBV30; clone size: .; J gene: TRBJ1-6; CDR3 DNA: TGTGCCTGGAGTGTAGGAGGGCCTAATTCACCCCTCCACTTT; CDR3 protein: CAWSVGGPNSPLHF
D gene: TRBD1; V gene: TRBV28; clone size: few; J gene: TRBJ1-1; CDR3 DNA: TGTGCCAGCAGTTTAGGGTCCACAGGGGACACTGAAGCTTTCTTT; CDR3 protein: CASSLGSTGDTEAFF
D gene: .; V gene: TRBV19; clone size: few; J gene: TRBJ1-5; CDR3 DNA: TGTGCCAGTAGTCCCCAGGCGGGGTTGCAACAGCCCCAGCATTTT; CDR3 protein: CASSPQAGLQQPQHF
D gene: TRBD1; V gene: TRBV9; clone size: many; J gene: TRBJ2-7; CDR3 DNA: TGTGCCAGCAGCGTCACGGACAGGAATTACGAGCAGTACTTC; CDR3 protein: CASSVTDRNYEQYF
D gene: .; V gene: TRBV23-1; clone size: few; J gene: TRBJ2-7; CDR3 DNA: TGCGCCAGCACGAAGGACAACGAGCAGTACTTC; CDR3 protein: CASTKDNEQYF
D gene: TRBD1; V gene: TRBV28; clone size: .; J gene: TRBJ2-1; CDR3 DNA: TGTGCCAGCAGTACGACCGAGGGACAGGGGTACAATGAGCAGTTCTTC; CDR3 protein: CASSTTEGQGYNEQFF
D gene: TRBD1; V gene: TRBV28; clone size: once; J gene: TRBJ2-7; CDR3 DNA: TGTGCCAGCAGTGGGGAGGCCTCTGGACAGGGTAGGAACAGCGACTTC; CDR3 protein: CASSGEASGQGRNSDF
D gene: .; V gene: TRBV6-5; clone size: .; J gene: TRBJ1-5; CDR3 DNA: TGTGCCAGCAGGGACAGCAACAATCAGCCCCAGCATTTT; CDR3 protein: CASRDSNNQPQHF
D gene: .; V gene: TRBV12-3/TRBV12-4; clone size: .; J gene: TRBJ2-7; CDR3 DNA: TGTGCCAGCAGTGAACAGGGCTACGAGCAGTACTTC; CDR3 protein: CASSEQGYEQYF
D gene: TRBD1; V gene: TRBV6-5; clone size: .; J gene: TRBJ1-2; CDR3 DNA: TGTGCCAGCAGTCGACAGGGGAAGGACTATGGCTACACCTTC; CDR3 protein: CASSRQGKDYGYTF
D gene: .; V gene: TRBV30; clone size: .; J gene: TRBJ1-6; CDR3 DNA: TGTGCCTGGAGTGTAACGGAGAATTCACCCCTCCACTTT; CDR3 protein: CAWSVTENSPLHF
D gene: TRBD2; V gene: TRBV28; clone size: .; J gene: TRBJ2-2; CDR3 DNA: TGTGCCAGCAGTTCCTGGACTAGCGGGATGGTCACCGGGGAGCTGTTTTTT; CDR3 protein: CASSSWTSGMVTGELFF
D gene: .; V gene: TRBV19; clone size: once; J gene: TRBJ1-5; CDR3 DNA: TGTGCCAGTAGTATAATGGCAGATAGCAATCAGCCCCAGCATTTT; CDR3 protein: CASSIMADSNQPQHF
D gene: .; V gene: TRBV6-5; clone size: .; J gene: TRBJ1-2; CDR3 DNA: TGTGCCAGCAGTTACGCTGTGAGCTATGGCTACACCTTC; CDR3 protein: CASSYAVSYGYTF
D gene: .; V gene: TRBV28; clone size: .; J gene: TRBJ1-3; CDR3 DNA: TGTGCCAGCAGTTTGCACAGCTCTGGAAACACCATATATTTT; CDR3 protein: CASSLHSSGNTIYF
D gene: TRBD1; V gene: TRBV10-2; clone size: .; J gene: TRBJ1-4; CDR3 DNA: TGCGCCAGCAGAGCTACCGGGACAGGGAAAGAAAAACTGTTTTTT; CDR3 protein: CASRATGTGKEKLFF
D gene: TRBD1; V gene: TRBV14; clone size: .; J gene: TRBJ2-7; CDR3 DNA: TGTGCCAGCAGCCAAGGGGACAGGGGGCCCTACGAGCAGTACTTC; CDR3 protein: CASSQGDRGPYEQYF
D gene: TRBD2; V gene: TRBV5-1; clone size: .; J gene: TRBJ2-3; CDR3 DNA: TGCGCCAGCAGCTCAGGACTAGCGGAAAGCACAGATACGCAGTATTTT; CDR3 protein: CASSSGLAESTDTQYF
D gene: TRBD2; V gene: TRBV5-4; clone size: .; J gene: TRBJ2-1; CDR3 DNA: TGTGCCAGCAGCTGGGGACTAGCGGGAGGGGGCAATGAGCAGTTCTTC; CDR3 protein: CASSWGLAGGGNEQFF
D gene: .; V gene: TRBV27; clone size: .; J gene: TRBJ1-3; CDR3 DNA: TGTGCCAGCTCCAGCTGGGGCTTTGGAAACACCATATATTTT; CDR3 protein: CASSSWGFGNTIYF
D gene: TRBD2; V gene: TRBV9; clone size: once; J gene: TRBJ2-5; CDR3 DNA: TGTGCCAGCAGCGGGGGGGGTCACCAAGAGACCCAGTACTTC; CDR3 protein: CASSGGGHQETQYF
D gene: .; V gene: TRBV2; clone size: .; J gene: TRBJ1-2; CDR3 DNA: TGTGCCAGCAGTGTGGACAGAGCGTATGGCTACACCTTC; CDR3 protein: CASSVDRAYGYTF
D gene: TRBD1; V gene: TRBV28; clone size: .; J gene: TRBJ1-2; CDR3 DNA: TGTGCCAGCAGCCGAAGAGGGACAGGGGACTGGGGTGGCTACACCTTC; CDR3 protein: CASSRRGTGDWGGYTF
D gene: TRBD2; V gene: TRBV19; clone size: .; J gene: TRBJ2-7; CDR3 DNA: TGTGCCACCATGACTAGCGGGGGGCCCTACGAGCAGTACTTC; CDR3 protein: CATMTSGGPYEQYF
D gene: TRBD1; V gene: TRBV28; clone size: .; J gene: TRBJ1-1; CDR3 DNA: TGTGCCAGCAGTTTATCCGGGGCAGGGGGAAGCACTGAAGCTTTCTTT; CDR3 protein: CASSLSGAGGSTEAFF
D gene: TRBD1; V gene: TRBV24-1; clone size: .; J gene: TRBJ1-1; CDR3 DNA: TGTGCCACCAGTGGGTCAGGGGGGACTGAAGCTTTCTTT; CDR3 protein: CATSGSGGTEAFF
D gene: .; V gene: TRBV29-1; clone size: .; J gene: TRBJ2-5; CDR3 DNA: TGCAGCGTTGAATTAGGGGTCCAAGAGACCCAGTACTTC; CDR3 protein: CSVELGVQETQYF
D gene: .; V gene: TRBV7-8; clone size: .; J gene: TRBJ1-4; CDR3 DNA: TGTGCCAGCCAGCCTGGGGGCCCCTCGGGAAAACTGTTTTTT; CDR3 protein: CASQPGGPSGKLFF
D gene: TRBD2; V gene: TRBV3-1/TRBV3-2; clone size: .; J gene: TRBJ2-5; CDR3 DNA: TGTGCCAGCAGGTCCCTAGCGGGAAGGCAAGAGACCCAGTACTTC; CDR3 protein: CASRSLAGRQETQYF
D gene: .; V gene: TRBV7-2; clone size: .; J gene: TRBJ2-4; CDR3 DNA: TGTGCCAGCAGCTTAGCACACGATTTGGCCAAAAACATTCAGTACTTC; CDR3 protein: CASSLAHDLAKNIQYF
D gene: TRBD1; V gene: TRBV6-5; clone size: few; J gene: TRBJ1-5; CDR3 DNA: TGTGCCAGCAGGGGACAGGGAGGGAGCAATCAGCCCCAGCATTTT; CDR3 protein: CASRGQGGSNQPQHF